Presented here are 21 T cell receptor beta chains from one specimen sequenced in a study of T cells in women clearing cervical HPV infection. Method: immunoSEQ multiplex PCR; TCRdb's copy keeps in-frame clones and lacks some. In total, the table holds fewer than 50,000 clones. The sequenced sample consisted of blood buffy coat. These receptors came from a woman between 18 and 69 years old with a cervical HPV16 infection that either progressed to CIN3+ or cleared (not recorded which).

Concerning this clone: The CDR3 end lies 3 residues beyond the end of the read and is filled in from the germline J gene. The chain has TRBV6-2 or TRBV6-3 and TRBJ1-4, with D perhaps matching TRBD1 (6 bases). The CDR3 loop spans 13 amino acids. Germline V gene lookup returns CDR1 MNHEY and CDR2 SVGEGT. Here the CDR3 reads CASSFQGTQELFF. The CDR3 DNA, read in part, is TGTGCCAGCAGTTTCCAGGGGACCCAGGAA.

Notes on this clone: The DNA ends 3 residues before the CDR3 does, and the rest of the CDR3 is filled in from the germline J gene. The V and J genes are TRBV19 and TRBJ2-3; TRBD2 aligns across 8 bases. The CDR3 length is 14 residues. The germline V gene encodes CDR1 LNHDA and CDR2 SQIVND (reference sequence). The V and J ends lost 7 bases and 6 bases, in that order; junction bases with no gene match: 9. The CDR3 sequence is CASKDSGGTDTQYF. The covered CDR3 bases are TGTGCCAGTAAGGATTCGGGGGGGACGGATACG. The variable domain in full, with the rest retrieved from reference TRBV19 and TRBJ2-3, is DGGITQSPKYLFRKEGQNVTLSCEQNLNHDAMYWYRQDPGQGLRLIYYSQIVNDFQKGDIAEGYSVSREKKESFPLTVTSAQKNPTAFYLCASKDSGGTDTQYFGPGTRLTVL.

In regard to this clone: The CDR3 is cut off 3 residues early in the read; its end comes from the germline J gene. This chain joins TRBV7-2 and TRBJ1-1; D is possibly TRBD1 (5 bases). Looked up from germline, CDR1 is SGHTA and CDR2 is FQGNSA. The CDR3 has 13 amino acids. With 6 bases removed from V and 1 base from J, the gap between germline ends came to 9 bases. The CDR3 DNA, read in part, is TGTGCCAGCAGTCATGGGGCGAACACTGAA. Its translation is CASSHGANTE. The full CDR3 is CASSHGANTEAFF.

Note on this clone: Read data end 3 residues before the CDR3 end; the end is taken from the germline J gene. The V and J genes are TRBV18 and TRBJ1-2; D may be TRBD1 (6 bases). CDR3 length equals 12 residues. The germline CDR1 and CDR2 sequences are KGHSH and LQKENI. The CDR3 sequence: CASSPGGNDYTF. The part of the CDR3 DNA that was read is TGTGCCAGCTCACCAGGGGGCAATGAC.

The CDR3 loop reads CASSRGQDSSTDTQYF. The sequenced part of the CDR3 DNA is TGTGCCAGTAGTAGGGGACAGGATTCTAGCACAGATACG. The chain links TRBV19 to TRBJ2-3; 8 bases are a match to TRBD1. The read gets to within 3 residues of the CDR3 end, and the germline J gene fills in the rest. Germline lookup yields CDR1 LNHDA and CDR2 SQIVND (reference sequence). The trim removed 4 bases at V and 0 bases at J, leaving 6 bases unmatched. The CDR3 runs 16 residues.

With regard to this clone: From the germline J gene comes the end of the CDR3, since the read stops 3 residues before it. This chain joins TRBV19 and TRBJ1-4; D may be TRBD1 (5 bases). Between the trimmed V and J ends, which lost 8 bases and 4 bases, there was a span of 14 bases. Per germline, CDR1 LNHDA and CDR2 SQIVND (reference sequence). CDR3 length: 14 amino acids. The part of the CDR3 DNA that was read is TGTGCCAGTGGACAAGGGGCCTATAATGAAAAA. It yields the protein CASGQGAYNEK. The whole CDR3 sequence is CASGQGAYNEKLFF.

Here the CDR3 reads CASSSRLAGGQETQYF. CDR3 DNA (partial): TGCGCCAGCAGCTCCAGACTAGCGGGGGGGCAAGAGACC. The chain uses TRBV5-1 and TRBJ2-5; TRBD2 matches 14 bases. The read ends 3 residues before the CDR3 terminus; that terminus is restored from the germline J gene. The CDR3 runs to 16 residues. The V gene end was trimmed by 3 bases and the J gene end by 2 bases; junction bases not matched to a gene: 3. The germline gives CDR1 SGHRS, CDR2 YFSETQ.

CDR3 DNA, as far as it was read: TGTGCCAGCAGCTTAGGAATGGGTAGCGGGGCCACCAATGAG. This sequence encodes CASSLGMGSGATNE. The full CDR3 protein is CASSLGMGSGATNEQFF. The genes are TRBV7-8 and TRBJ2-1, with 8 bases lining up with TRBD2. Read coverage stops 3 residues before the CDR3 terminus; the germline J gene supplies the remainder. The length of the CDR3 is 17 residues. V lost 1 base to trimming and J lost 6 bases; unmatched junction nucleotides: 11. The germline V gene has CDR1 SGHVS and CDR2 FQNEAQ.

In the case of this clone: Read sequence stops 3 residues before the CDR3 end, and the germline J gene provides the missing end. This rearrangement joins TRBV2 to TRBJ2-2; D remains ambiguous. The CDR3 totals 13 residues. Deletions cut 6 bases from V and 2 bases from J, with 7 bases between. CDR1 and CDR2 (germline): SNHLY, FYNNEI. CDR3 DNA (partial): TGTGCCAGCAGGGAGACTAACACCGGGGAG. It codes for CASRETNTGE. Given in full, the CDR3 is CASRETNTGELFF.

Of note for this clone: Read data end 3 residues before the CDR3 end; the end is taken from the germline J gene. The V gene is TRBV5-1, the J gene TRBJ1-2; tentatively, D is TRBD1 (6 bases). The CDR3 runs 14 residues. The V end was cut by 0 bases, the J end by 2 bases, with 8 bases between. Germline V gene data show CDR1 as SGHRS and CDR2 as YFSETQ. CDR3 amino acids: CASSLVGGNYGYTF. CDR3 bases read: TGCGCCAGCAGCTTGGTAGGGGGAAACTATGGC. Full variable domain (outside the CDR3, taken from reference TRBV5-1 and TRBJ1-2): KAGVTQTPRYLIKTRGQQVTLSCSPISGHRSVSWYQQTPGQGLQFLFEYFSETQRNKGNFPGRFSGRQFSNSRSEMNVSTLELGDSALYLCASSLVGGNYGYTFGSGTRLTVV.

Notes on this clone: The read stops 3 residues short of the end of the CDR3; the missing end is completed from the germline J gene. The J gene is TRBJ1-2, the V gene TRBV19; unclear D gene. From germline, CDR1 is LNHDA and CDR2 SQIVND (reference sequence). The CDR3 consists of 15 residues. The DNA read from the CDR3 is TGTGCCAGTAGTATCGCGGCTAGCGGGGAGTACGAC. Amino acid sequence: CASSIAASGEYD. In full, the CDR3 reads CASSIAASGEYDYTF.

In regard to this clone: The junction departs from the called germline gene at one end, perhaps through a read error. In the same sample, other DNA sequences code for this CDR3. CDR3 region: CSVSGTYGYTF. CDR3 DNA (partial): TGCAGCGTTTCAGGAACCTATGGA. The chain has TRBV29-1 and TRBJ1-2, with D hard to call. The observed sequence ends 3 residues before the CDR3 terminus, with the missing tail filled in from the germline J gene. Germline V gene data show CDR1 as SQVTM and CDR2 as ANQGSEA. The CDR3 contains 11 residues.

Incomplete CDR3 DNA: TGCAGTGCTAGAGTTCTAGCGGGGGTCTACAATGAG. Its translation is CSARVLAGVYNE. The entire CDR3 reads CSARVLAGVYNEQFF. The chain combines TRBV20-1 with TRBJ2-1; 10 bases are shared with TRBD2. The read ends 3 residues early relative to the CDR3; the germline J gene fills the gap. Germline CDR1 and CDR2: DFQATT and SNEGSKA (reference sequence). The CDR3 covers 15 residues. Trimming cost V 1 base and J 3 bases; bases outside gene matches: 3.

A note on this clone: The missing CDR3 end, 3 residues past where the read stops, is filled in from the germline J gene. The chain links TRBV29-1 to TRBJ1-1; 8 positions match TRBD1. Germline V gene data show CDR1 as SQVTM and CDR2 as ANQGSEA. Losses at the gene ends were 6 bases for V and 4 bases for J; bases not matched to a gene: 10. The CDR3 spans 14 residues. Incomplete CDR3 DNA: TGCAGCGTCCGGACAGGGAGGGGTGGCACTGAA. The encoded protein is CSVRTGRGGTE. The entire CDR3 protein is CSVRTGRGGTEAFF.

Worth noting for this clone: The read finishes 3 residues shy of the CDR3 end, and the germline J gene is used to complete it. V and J are TRBV5-1 and TRBJ1-4, with no clear D. Germline V gives CDR1 SGHRS, CDR2 YFSETQ. This CDR3 comprises 15 residues. The ends were cut back, 4 bases at V and 3 bases at J, with 13 bases in the middle. The CDR3 bases that were read are TGCGCCAGCAGCGCTGCGGGGTTCGCTAATGAAAAA. Translating it yields CASSAAGFANEK. The whole CDR3 sequence is CASSAAGFANEKLFF.

As for this clone: The read falls 3 residues short of the CDR3 end, and the missing part is taken from the germline J gene. The genes are TRBV5-1 and TRBJ1-4; TRBD1 is a possible D gene (5 bases). The CDR3 covers 14 residues. Trimming shortened V by 5 bases and J by 4 bases, and 12 bases separated the two germline ends. The germline V gene has CDR1 SGHRS and CDR2 YFSETQ. The CDR3 bases that were read are TGCGCCAGCAGGTCACAGGCGAATAATGAAAAA. Its protein is CASRSQANNEK. The whole CDR3 reads CASRSQANNEKLFF.

A note on this clone: The read finishes 3 residues shy of the CDR3 end, and the germline J gene is used to complete it. The chain combines TRBV20-1 with TRBJ1-1, with a tentative D call TRBD1 (6 bases). With 6 bases removed from V and 0 bases from J, the gap between germline ends came to 17 bases. CDR3 length: 15 amino acids. Germline V gene data show CDR1 as DFQATT and CDR2 as SNEGSKA (reference sequence). The CDR3 here is CSATTGFDLNTEAFF. CDR3 DNA (partial): TGCAGTGCCACTACAGGGTTCGATTTGAACACTGAA.

Comments on this clone: The read terminates 3 residues ahead of where the CDR3 ends, so the germline J gene completes it. The chain uses TRBV30 and TRBJ1-6; TRBD1 might be the D (6 bases). CDR1 and CDR2 (germline): GTSNPN, SVGIG (reference sequence). The ends were cut back, 0 bases at V and 9 bases at J, with 9 bases in the middle. There are 13 residues in the CDR3. The sequenced part of the CDR3 DNA is TGTGCCTGGAGTGTACCCAGGGGTTCACCC. This translates into CAWSVPRGSP. The whole CDR3 sequence reads CAWSVPRGSPLHF.

About this clone itself: The DNA ends 3 residues before the CDR3 does, and the rest of the CDR3 is filled in from the germline J gene. The rearrangement joins TRBV7-6 to TRBJ2-1, with TRBD1 identical over 7 bases. V lost 3 bases and J lost 7; bases outside the gene matches: 6. There are 14 residues in the CDR3. Germline V gene lookup returns CDR1 SGHVS and CDR2 FNYEAQ. The CDR3 spells CASSFLIQGNEQFF. CDR3 DNA, as far as it was read: TGTGCCAGCAGCTTCCTAATACAGGGGAATGAG.

A note on this clone: The read halts 3 residues ahead of the CDR3 end, with the missing end drawn from the germline J gene. The chain recombines TRBV5-4 with TRBJ2-7, with a weak D call TRBD1 (6 bases). V shed 3 bases and J shed 3 bases, with 13 bases lying between them. The V gene's germline CDR1 is SGHNT and CDR2 YYREEE (reference sequence). This CDR3 is 14 amino acids long. CDR3 loop: CASSSLQGSYEQYF. The sequenced part of the CDR3 DNA is TGTGCCAGCAGCTCTCTACAGGGAAGCTACGAG.

With regard to this clone: The CDR3 extends 3 residues past the end of the read, so its final part is completed from the germline J gene. At the DNA level, this CDR3 is encoded by other sequences in the same sample as well. The chain joins TRBV7-2 to TRBJ2-5; 7 bases fit TRBD2. Germline assignment: CDR1 SGHTA and CDR2 FQGNSA. This CDR3 comprises 15 residues. Trimming at V came to 3 bases and at J to 5 bases, leaving 9 bases not matched to a gene. CDR3 bases read: TGTGCCAGCAGCTTTGGTGGAGGGGAGGGGGAGACC. Its translation: CASSFGGGEGET. In full, the CDR3 is CASSFGGGEGETQYF.